These 11 T cell receptor beta chains were all obtained from the same sample, sequenced in a study of shared clonotypes between healthy human individuals. The repertoire was sequenced with immunoSEQ multiplex PCR; TCRdb's copy has only in-frame clones and lacks some. The table has about half a million clones, roughly 83% seen once. Material: PBMCs. All receptors come from a woman aged 40 to 55 in good health. Some clones in this sample may be carry-over from other donors' samples.

The V call is TRBV12-5, the J call TRBJ2-1, with TRBD2 matching over 14 bases. Trimming at V came to 2 bases and at J to 8 bases, leaving 5 bases not matched to a gene. This CDR3 has 16 amino acids. The germline V gene has CDR1 LGHNT and CDR2 FRNRAP. The CDR3 is CASGLSGGLAGDEQFF. Here the CDR3 DNA reads TGTGCTAGTGGTTTGTCCGGGGGACTAGCGGGAGATGAGCAGTTCTTC.

This clone showed up just a few times. This chain connects TRBV28 to TRBJ1-3, with a possible D match to TRBD1 (6 bases). The CDR3 runs to 13 residues. Germline V gene lookup returns CDR1 MDHEN and CDR2 SYDVKM. Trimming shortened V by 8 bases and J by 4 bases, and 12 bases separated the two germline ends. CDR3 loop: CASGQQGGNTIYF. The CDR3, as DNA: TGTGCCAGCGGCCAACAGGGAGGAAACACCATATATTTT. The full variable domain, completed using reference TRBV28 and TRBJ1-3, is DVKVTQSSRYLVKRTGEKVFLECVQDMDHENMFWYRQDPGLGLRLIYFSYDVKMKEKGDIPEGYSVSREKKERFSLILESASTNQTSMYLCASGQQGGNTIYFGEGSWLTVV.

V usage is TRBV18 and J usage is TRBJ2-1; 7 bases align to TRBD1. Unmatched junction bases numbered 5, after V lost 4 bases and J lost 5 bases. The V gene's germline CDR1 is KGHSH and CDR2 LQKENI. There are 14 residues in the CDR3. CDR3 amino acids: CASSQGARDNEQFF. The DNA of the CDR3 is TGTGCCAGCTCACAGGGGGCTAGAGACAATGAGCAGTTCTTC.

V usage is TRBV20-1 and J usage is TRBJ2-2; D is uncertain. The CDR3 loop spans 11 amino acids. V shed 1 base and J shed 6 bases, with 3 bases lying between them. Germline V gene data show CDR1 as DFQATT and CDR2 as SNEGSKA (reference sequence). The CDR3 DNA sequence: TGCAGTGCTAGAGTTTCCGGGGAGCTGTTTTTT. It translates to CSARVSGELFF.

The chain is built from TRBV13 and TRBJ2-1; 7 nucleotides match TRBD1. V gave up 8 bases and J gave up 6 bases; unmatched junction bases: 1. There are 11 residues in the CDR3. Germline CDR1 and CDR2: PRHDT and FYEKMQ (reference sequence). In nucleotides, the CDR3 is TGTGCCAGCGGGGACAGCAATGAGCAGTTCTTC. This sequence encodes CASGDSNEQFF. Using reference TRBV13 and TRBJ2-1 for the parts outside the CDR3, the full variable domain is AAGVIQSPRHLIKEKRETATLKCYPIPRHDTVYWYQQGPGQDPQFLISFYEKMQSDKGSIPDRFSAQQFSDYHSELNMSSLELGDSALYFCASGDSNEQFFGPGTRLTVL.

The chain uses TRBV6-4 and TRBJ2-2; D is ambiguous. The germline V gene encodes CDR1 MRHNA and CDR2 SNTAGT. Trimming removed 2 bases at V and 5 bases at J, with 6 bases between. The CDR3 spans 13 residues. CDR3 nucleotide sequence: TGTGCCAGCAGTGACAGGTCGACCGGGGAGCTGTTTTTT. It specifies CASSDRSTGELFF.

In regard to this clone: One base separates it from a far larger clone, so it is likely a read error. Different DNA sequences within this sample yield the same CDR3. The V call is TRBV29-1, the J call TRBJ2-1, with 11 positions matching TRBD2. This CDR3 is 17 amino acids long. Germline CDR1 is SQVTM and CDR2 is ANQGSEA. The CDR3 DNA follows: TGCAGCGTCGAAGGGTTCGCAGGGACTAGCGGCTACAATGAGCAGTTCTTC. It is translated as CSVEGFAGTSGYNEQFF.

CDR3: CASSLAGRGETQYF. The CDR3 DNA follows: TGTGCCAGCAGTTTAGCGGGCAGGGGGGAGACCCAGTACTTC. The chain links TRBV28 to TRBJ2-5, with TRBD1 matching over 7 bases. The CDR3 is 14 amino acids. Germline V gives CDR1 MDHEN, CDR2 SYDVKM. V lost 2 bases to trimming and J lost 5 bases; unmatched junction nucleotides: 5.

The V call is TRBV4-1, the J call TRBJ2-2; 10 bases line up with TRBD2. The CDR3 contains 17 residues. Trimming removed 2 bases from V and 4 bases from J; junction bases left unmatched: 7. CDR1 and CDR2 from the germline V gene are MGHRA and YSYEKL. The CDR3 reads CASSQPQREGITGELFF. The CDR3 region has the DNA TGCGCCAGCAGCCAACCCCAGCGGGAGGGGATCACCGGGGAGCTGTTTTTT.

This chain connects TRBV4-1 to TRBJ2-5; 10 bases are a match to TRBD2. J was trimmed by 1 base and V by 6 bases; bases with no gene match: 5. The CDR3 runs 15 residues. Germline V gene data show CDR1 as MGHRA and CDR2 as YSYEKL. CDR3 in amino acids: CASRRTSGVQETQYF. In DNA form, the CDR3 reads TGCGCCAGCAGGAGGACTAGCGGAGTCCAAGAGACCCAGTACTTC.

This chain links TRBV10-3 with TRBJ2-1, with 11 bases fitting TRBD2. The CDR3 is 13 amino acids. Germline-derived CDR1 and CDR2 are ENHRY and SYGVKD. V shed 10 bases and J 4 bases; nucleotides not matched to a gene: 3. In nucleotides, the CDR3 is TGTGCCACCGGGACTAGCGGATACAATGAGCAGTTCTTC. Its protein is CATGTSGYNEQFF.